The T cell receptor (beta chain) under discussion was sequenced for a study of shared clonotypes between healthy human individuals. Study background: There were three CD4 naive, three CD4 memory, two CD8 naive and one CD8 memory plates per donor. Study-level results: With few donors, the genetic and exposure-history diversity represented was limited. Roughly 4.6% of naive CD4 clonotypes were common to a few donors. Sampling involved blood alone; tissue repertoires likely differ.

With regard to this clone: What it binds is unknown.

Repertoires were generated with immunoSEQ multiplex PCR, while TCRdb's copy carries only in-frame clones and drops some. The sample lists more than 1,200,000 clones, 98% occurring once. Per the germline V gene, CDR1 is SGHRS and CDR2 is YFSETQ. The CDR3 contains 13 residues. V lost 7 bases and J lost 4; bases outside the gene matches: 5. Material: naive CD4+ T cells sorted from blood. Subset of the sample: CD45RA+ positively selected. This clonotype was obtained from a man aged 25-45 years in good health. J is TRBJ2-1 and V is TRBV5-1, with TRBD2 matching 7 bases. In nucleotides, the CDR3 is TGCGCCAGCGGGTCTAGCGGTTACAATGAGCAGTTCTTC. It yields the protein CASGSSGYNEQFF.